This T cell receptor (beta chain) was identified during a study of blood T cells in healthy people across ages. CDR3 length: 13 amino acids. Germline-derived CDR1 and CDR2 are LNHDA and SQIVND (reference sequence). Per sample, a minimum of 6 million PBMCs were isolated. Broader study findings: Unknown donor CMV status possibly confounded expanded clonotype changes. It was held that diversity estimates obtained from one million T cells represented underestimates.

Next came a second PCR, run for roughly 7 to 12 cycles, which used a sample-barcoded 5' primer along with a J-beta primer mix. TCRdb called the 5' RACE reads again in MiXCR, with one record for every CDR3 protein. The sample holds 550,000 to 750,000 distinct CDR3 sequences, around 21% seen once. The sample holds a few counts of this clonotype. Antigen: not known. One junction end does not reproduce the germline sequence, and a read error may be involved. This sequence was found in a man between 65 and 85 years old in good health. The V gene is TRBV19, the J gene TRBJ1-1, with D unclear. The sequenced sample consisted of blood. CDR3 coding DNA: TGTGCTAGTAGTAGTGACGGAGGCACTGAAGCTTTCTTT. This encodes CASSSDGGTEAFF.